Below are 22 T cell receptor beta chains sequenced from a single sample in a study of cytomegalovirus exposure and HLA in healthy donors. The PCR ran on 60 Vbeta and 13 Jbeta primers. Sequencing was performed with immunoSEQ multiplex PCR; in TCRdb, only in-frame clones are kept and a portion is missing. The sample includes about 160,000 clones, around 80% of them seen just once. Sequencing input: PBMCs. The receptors were sampled from a male donor in good health and CMV-seronegative.

V gene TRBV5-4 combines with J gene TRBJ2-3; D is unresolved. CDR3 length equals 16 residues. Trimming shortened V by 4 bases and J by 1 base, and 16 bases separated the two germline ends. Germline loops: CDR1 SGHNT, CDR2 YYREEE (reference sequence). CDR3 protein: CASSPPKSTGTDTQYF. The CDR3, as DNA: TGTGCCAGCAGCCCCCCGAAATCAACGGGCACAGATACGCAGTATTTT.

The J gene is TRBJ2-2, the V gene TRBV7-2, with D possibly TRBD2 on 5 matching bases. The V gene lost 1 base and the J gene lost 15 bases, with 12 bases spanning the gap. CDR3 length equals 12 residues. Germline V gene lookup returns CDR1 SGHTA and CDR2 FQGNSA. The CDR3 nucleotides are TGTGCCAGCAGCTTAGATTACGGGGAATTGTTTTTT. Amino acids: CASSLDYGELFF. Combining the CDR3 with reference TRBV7-2 and TRBJ2-2 gives the whole variable domain GAGVSQSPSNKVTEKGKDVELRCDPISGHTALYWYRQSLGQGLEFLIYFQGNSAPDKSGLPSDRFSAERTGGSVSTLTIQRTQQEDSAVYLCASSLDYGELFFGEGSRLTVL.

The chain carries TRBV9 and TRBJ2-1, with 7 bases aligning to TRBD1. The CDR3 loop spans 16 amino acids. The J segment lost 3 bases and the V segment lost 0 bases, leaving 6 bases of the junction unmatched. CDR1 is SGDLS, CDR2 YYNGEE, per germline. Here the CDR3 DNA reads TGTGCCAGCAGCGTAGTAGAAGGGGGCTTCTACAATGAGCAGTTCTTC. Translated, it gives CASSVVEGGFYNEQFF.

A note on this clone: Other DNA sequences in the same sample also yield this CDR3. The V and J genes are TRBV5-1 and TRBJ1-2, with D perhaps matching TRBD1 (6 bases). This CDR3 contains 14 residues. CDR1 is SGHRS, CDR2 YFSETQ, per germline. V lost 0 bases to trimming and J lost 6 bases, with 12 bases between them. The CDR3 nucleotides read TGCGCCAGCAGCTTGGATGGCAGGGGCGATGGCTACACCTTC. Its translation: CASSLDGRGDGYTF.

Worth noting for this clone: The junction does not match germline at one end; this may be a read error. The chain recombines TRBV25-1 with TRBJ1-2; TRBD1 is a possible D gene (5 bases). Per germline, CDR1 MGHDK and CDR2 SYGVNS. CDR3 length equals 14 residues. The DNA for the CDR3 is TGTGCCAGCAGTGAATTGGGGGGTACCGCCGGCTACCCCTTC. It yields the protein CASSELGGTAGYPF.

This clone was seen only a few times. The V and J genes are TRBV6-6 and TRBJ2-5, with 8 positions matching TRBD1. The closer fit of TRBJ2-7 to the DNA end suggests the J call may be wrong. The CDR3 totals 12 residues. Germline values: CDR1 MNHNY, CDR2 SVGAGI (reference sequence). CDR3 in DNA: TGTGCCAGCAGCGACAGGGGATACGAGCAGTACTTC. This encodes CASSDRGYEQYF.

The rearrangement uses TRBV9 and TRBJ2-2; TRBD2 is a possible D gene (5 bases). The length of the CDR3 is 14 residues. V was pared by 1 base and J by 3 bases, with 7 bases between. Per germline, CDR1 SGDLS and CDR2 YYNGEE. Here the CDR3 DNA reads TGTGCCAGCAGCGTAAGCGGATACACCGGGGAGCTGTTTTTT. Residues: CASSVSGYTGELFF.

J is TRBJ2-3 and V is TRBV6-6; 10 bases are shared with TRBD2. Trimming removed 6 bases from V and 3 bases from J; junction bases left unmatched: 6. The germline CDR1 and CDR2 sequences are MNHNY and SVGAGI (reference sequence). This CDR3 comprises 15 residues. CDR3 nucleotide sequence: TGTGCCAGCAGACTAGCGGGAAGTGTAACAGATACGCAGTATTTT. Translating it yields CASRLAGSVTDTQYF.

The CDR3 DNA reads as TGTGCCAGCAGCCCCTCGGCTAGCGGCGCCCTCAATGAGCAGTTCTTC. As protein: CASSPSASGALNEQFF. The chain is built from TRBV9 and TRBJ2-1; 7 bases align to TRBD2. The CDR3 totals 16 residues. CDR1 and CDR2 from the germline V gene are SGDLS and YYNGEE. V dropped 4 bases and J dropped 6; count of bases not matched to a gene: 13.

The genes are TRBV2 and TRBJ1-1; D might be TRBD1 (6 bases). Germline V gene sequence: CDR1 SNHLY, CDR2 FYNNEI. Trimming stripped 1 base from V and 9 bases from J, with 12 bases between. CDR3 length: 13 residues. The CDR3 region has the DNA TGTGCCAGCAGTGAAGTGGCAGGGGATAAAGCTTTCTTT. It specifies CASSEVAGDKAFF. Full variable domain (missing parts from reference TRBV2 and TRBJ1-1): EPEVTQTPSHQVTQMGQEVILRCVPISNHLYFYWYRQILGQKVEFLVSFYNNEISEKSEIFDDQFSVERPDGSNFTLKIRSTKLEDSAMYFCASSEVAGDKAFFGQGTRLTVV.

V usage is TRBV5-4 and J usage is TRBJ2-3; no clear D gene. The CDR3 runs 11 residues. Germline V gene lookup returns CDR1 SGHNT and CDR2 YYREEE (reference sequence). V was trimmed by 4 bases and J by 5 bases, leaving 5 bases between them. This CDR3 is CASSLGDTQYF. DNA for the CDR3: TGTGCCAGCAGCCTAGGAGATACGCAGTATTTT.

The chain joins TRBV29-1 to TRBJ2-7; a weak D match, TRBD2 (5 bases). Trimming took 0 bases from V and 6 from J, leaving 9 bases between them. Per germline, CDR1 SQVTM and CDR2 ANQGSEA. This CDR3 region has 12 residues. The CDR3 loop is CSVEDQGSEQYF. The CDR3 nucleotides read TGCAGCGTTGAAGATCAAGGGAGCGAGCAGTACTTC.

The gene calls are TRBV9 and TRBJ2-3; TRBD2 matches 7 bases. CDR3 length: 16 residues. V lost 3 bases and J lost 3; bases outside the gene matches: 10. Looked up from germline, CDR1 is SGDLS and CDR2 is YYNGEE. CDR3 DNA: TGTGCCAGCAGCGCCCCGGGGGGATCCCCTACAGATACGCAGTATTTT. Residues: CASSAPGGSPTDTQYF.

There are a few counts of this clone. Other nucleotide sequences from this sample produce the same CDR3. The genes are TRBV7-2 and TRBJ1-2; no reliable D call. This CDR3 is 11 amino acids long. Between the trimmed V and J ends, which lost 8 bases and 8 bases, there was a span of 12 bases. The germline gives CDR1 SGHTA, CDR2 FQGNSA. The CDR3 protein is CASDSGVGYTF. The DNA for the CDR3 is TGTGCCAGCGATTCCGGGGTCGGCTACACCTTC.

The chain is built from TRBV28 and TRBJ1-1, with TRBD1 matching over 7 bases. The germline V gene encodes CDR1 MDHEN and CDR2 SYDVKM. V was clipped by 6 bases and J by 6 bases; unmatched bases: 10. The CDR3 has 14 amino acids. CDR3 residues: CASRSGTDRSEAFF. CDR3 sequence (DNA): TGTGCCAGCAGGTCGGGGACAGACCGCTCTGAAGCTTTCTTT.

This sequence joins TRBV7-2 and TRBJ1-5; 11 bases are a match to TRBD1. Germline V gives CDR1 SGHTA, CDR2 FQGNSA. This CDR3 has 15 amino acids. Trimming took 2 bases from V and 10 from J; bases not matched to a gene: 7. The DNA of the CDR3 is TGTGCCAGCAGCTTAACCGGGACAGGGGGAATTCCCCAGCATTTT. Encoded protein: CASSLTGTGGIPQHF.

This clone has more than one count but fewer than ten. The V call is TRBV19, the J call TRBJ1-5; D not certain. The CDR3 sequence is 14 residues long. Between the trimmed V and J ends, which lost 6 bases and 0 bases, there was a span of 9 bases. Germline values: CDR1 LNHDA, CDR2 SQIVND (reference sequence). The CDR3 DNA sequence: TGTGCCAGTAGGCCCGACAATAGCAATCAGCCCCAGCATTTT. Protein product: CASRPDNSNQPQHF.

This clone showed up just once. The chain joins TRBV10-3 to TRBJ2-1; 10 bases are a match to TRBD1. Trimming at V came to 5 bases and at J to 6 bases, leaving 7 bases not matched to a gene. The CDR3 is 15 residues long. Germline CDR1 is ENHRY and CDR2 is SYGVKD. As DNA, the CDR3 is TGTGCCATCAGTCCGGACAGGGGGTGGGCCAATGAGCAGTTCTTC. It codes for CAISPDRGWANEQFF.

With regard to this clone: Distinct nucleotide sequences in the sample also encode this CDR3. The V call is TRBV5-1, the J call TRBJ2-1, with 14 bases that match TRBD2. Losses at the gene ends were 3 bases for V and 5 bases for J; bases not matched to a gene: 4. The CDR3 extends over 16 amino acids. Germline V lookup: CDR1 SGHRS, CDR2 YFSETQ. CDR3 region: CASSSRTSGGNNEQFF. The CDR3 DNA follows: TGCGCCAGCAGCTCCCGGACTAGCGGGGGGAACAATGAGCAGTTCTTC.

This clone has just one count. The chain has TRBV9 and TRBJ1-3; no clear D. V lost 1 base to trimming and J lost 4 bases, with 9 bases between them. Per the germline V gene, CDR1 is SGDLS and CDR2 is YYNGEE. This CDR3 has 14 residues. This CDR3 reads CASSVRVNGNTIYF. In nucleotides, the CDR3 is TGTGCCAGCAGCGTACGCGTGAACGGAAACACCATATATTTT. Full variable domain (outside the CDR3, taken from reference TRBV9 and TRBJ1-3): DSGVTQTPKHLITATGQRVTLRCSPRSGDLSVYWYQQSLDQGLQFLIQYYNGEERAKGNILERFSAQQFPDLHSELNLSSLELGDSALYFCASSVRVNGNTIYFGEGSWLTVV.

J is TRBJ2-5 and V is TRBV5-4; the D gene is possibly TRBD2 (6 bases). V was shortened by 3 bases and J by 3 bases, with 12 bases between the two germline ends. The CDR3 has 14 amino acids. CDR1 SGHNT and CDR2 YYREEE come from the germline V gene (reference sequence). DNA of the CDR3: TGTGCCAGCAGCTGGGTAGCGGTGAAAGAGACCCAGTACTTC. It encodes CASSWVAVKETQYF.

This rearrangement joins TRBV4-1 to TRBJ2-3, with D maybe TRBD2 (5 bases). V was shortened by 4 bases and J by 2 bases, with 10 bases between the two germline ends. This CDR3 is built from 14 residues. Germline CDR1 and CDR2: MGHRA and YSYEKL. The CDR3 region has the DNA TGCGCCAGCAGCCGCAAACTAGACACAGATACGCAGTATTTT. Its protein product is CASSRKLDTDTQYF.